The TCR beta chain described here comes from a study of blood T cells in healthy people across ages. In terms of origin and age, donors were healthy Caucasian individuals from Russia aged about 6 to 100. The study's findings and limits: There was no known CMV status for donors, so expanded clonotype changes were possibly confounded. Since the PBMCs were unsorted, naive and antigen-experienced cells could not be conclusively compared. Observed TCR beta diversity per million T cells went down as age went up. This fall followed a roughly linear course with age.

Regarding this clonotype: Its antigen remains unknown.

The CDR3 has 14 amino acids. The germline V gene encodes CDR1 MDHEN and CDR2 SYDVKM. Trimming stripped 2 bases from V and 0 bases from J, with 5 bases between. Through a sample-barcoded 5' primer and a J-beta primer mix, a second PCR was run for roughly 7 to 11 cycles. TCRdb reanalysed the 5' RACE reads using MiXCR and keeps one entry per CDR3 protein. Of hundreds of thousands of distinct CDR3 sequences in the sample, roughly 53% are singletons; the top ten hold more than 35%. This sequence originates from a man aged 55-75 years in good health. This chain uses TRBV28 with TRBJ2-1; D ambiguous. Material: blood. CDR3 protein: CASSLRSSYNEQFF. As DNA, the CDR3 is TGTGCCAGCAGTTTACGGAGCTCCTACAATGAGCAGTTCTTC.